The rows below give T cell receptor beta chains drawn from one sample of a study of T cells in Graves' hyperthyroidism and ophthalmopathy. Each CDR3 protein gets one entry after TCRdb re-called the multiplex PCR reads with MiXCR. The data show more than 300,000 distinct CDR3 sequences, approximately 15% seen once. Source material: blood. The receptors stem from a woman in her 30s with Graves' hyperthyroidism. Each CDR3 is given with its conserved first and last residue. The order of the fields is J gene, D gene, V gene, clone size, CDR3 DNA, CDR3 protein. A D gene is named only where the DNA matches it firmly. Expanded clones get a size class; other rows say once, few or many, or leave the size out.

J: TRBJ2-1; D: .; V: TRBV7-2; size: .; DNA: TGTGCCAGCAGCTTAAGGCTCGAGAGCGAGCAGTTCTTC; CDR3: CASSLRLESEQFF
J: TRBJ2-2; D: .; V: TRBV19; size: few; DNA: TGTGCCAGTAGTCCCCCCGGTTGGAAGAACACCGGGGAGCTGTTTTTT; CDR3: CASSPPGWKNTGELFF
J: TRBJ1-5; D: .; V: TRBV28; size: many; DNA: TGTGCCAGCAGTTCTGGGCAGCTTAGCAATCAGCCCCAGCATTTT; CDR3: CASSSGQLSNQPQHF
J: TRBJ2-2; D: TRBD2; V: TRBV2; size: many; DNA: TGTGCCAGCAGTTCCACTAGCGGGAGGGCTGACACCGGGGAGCTGTTTTTT; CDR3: CASSSTSGRADTGELFF
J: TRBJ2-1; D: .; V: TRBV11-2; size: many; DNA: TGTGCCAGCAGCTTCGAAGGGGGGTCGGCGGGGTGGCTAAATGAGCAGTTCTTC; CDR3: CASSFEGGSAGWLNEQFF
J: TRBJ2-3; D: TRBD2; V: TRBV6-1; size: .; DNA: TGTGCCGCCCGAGCGGGAACAGATACGCAGTATTTT; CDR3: CAARAGTDTQYF
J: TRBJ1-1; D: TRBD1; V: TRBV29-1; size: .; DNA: TGCAGCGTTGAAGGGCGGGACAGGGTTATGGGTACTGAAGCTTTCTTT; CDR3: CSVEGRDRVMGTEAFF
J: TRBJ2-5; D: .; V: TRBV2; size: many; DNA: TGTGCCAGCGGGAGGGGGACGCATTCCCAAGAGACCCAGTACTTC; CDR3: CASGRGTHSQETQYF
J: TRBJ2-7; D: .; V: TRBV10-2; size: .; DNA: TGCGCCAGCAGTGAAGCAGCGGGCCCCTACGAGCAGTACTTC; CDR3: CASSEAAGPYEQYF
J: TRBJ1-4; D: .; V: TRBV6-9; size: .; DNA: TGTGCCAGCAGTTACCCGAATGAAAAACTGTTTTTT; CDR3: CASSYPNEKLFF
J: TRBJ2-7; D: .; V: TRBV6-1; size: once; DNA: TGTGCCAGCAGTGAAGAGGCTTTGAGCTACGAGCAGTACTTC; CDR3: CASSEEALSYEQYF
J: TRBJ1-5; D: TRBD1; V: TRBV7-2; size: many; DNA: TGTGCCAGCAGCTCCAGCGGACAGGGGTCGCGGCAGCCCCAGCATTTT; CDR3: CASSSSGQGSRQPQHF
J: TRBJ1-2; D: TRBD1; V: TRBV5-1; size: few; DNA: TGCGCCAGCAGCCAGGGACAGGGTGCTAACTATGGCTACACCTTC; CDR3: CASSQGQGANYGYTF
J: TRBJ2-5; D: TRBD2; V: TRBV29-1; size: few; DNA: TGCAGCGCCCTAGCGGATAACCAAGAGACCCAGTACTTC; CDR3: CSALADNQETQYF
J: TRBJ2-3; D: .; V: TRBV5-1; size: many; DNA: TGCGCCAGCAGCTCCGGGGCCCCGACAGATACGCAGTATTTT; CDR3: CASSSGAPTDTQYF
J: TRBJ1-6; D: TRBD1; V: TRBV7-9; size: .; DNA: TGTGCCAGCAGCCAGACAGGGGATGGAAATTCACCCCTCCACTTT; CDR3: CASSQTGDGNSPLHF
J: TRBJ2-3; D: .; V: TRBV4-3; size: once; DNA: TGCGCCAGCAGCCAAGATCGCGATAAACGGGGCACAGATACGCAGTATTTT; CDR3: CASSQDRDKRGTDTQYF
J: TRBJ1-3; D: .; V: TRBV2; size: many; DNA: TGTGCCAGCAGTGATGCAGGGAACGGAAACACCATATATTTT; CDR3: CASSDAGNGNTIYF
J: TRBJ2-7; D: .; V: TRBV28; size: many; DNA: TGTGCCAGCAGTCCCCCCCAGGCCCCCTACGAGCAGTACTTC; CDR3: CASSPPQAPYEQYF
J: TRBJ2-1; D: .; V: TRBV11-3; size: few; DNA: TGTGCCAGCAGCTTAGCGAGGGGACTCGGCGCTGGCTACAATGAGCAGTTCTTC; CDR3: CASSLARGLGAGYNEQFF
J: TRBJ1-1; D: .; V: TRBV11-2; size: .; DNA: TGTGCCAGCAGCTTGATCACAGGGAGGAACACTGAAGCTTTCTTT; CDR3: CASSLITGRNTEAFF
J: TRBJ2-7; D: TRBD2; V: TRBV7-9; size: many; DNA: TGTGCCAGCAGCGAAGGGGGACTAGCGGGCTACGAGCAGTACTTC; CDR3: CASSEGGLAGYEQYF
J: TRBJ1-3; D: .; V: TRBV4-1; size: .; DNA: TGCGCCAGCAGCCAGGGTCCCGTATCTGGAAACACCATATATTTT; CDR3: CASSQGPVSGNTIYF
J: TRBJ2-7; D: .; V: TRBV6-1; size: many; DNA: TGTGCCAGCAGCCGAGACGCGACTCAATCCTACGAGCAGTACTTC; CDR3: CASSRDATQSYEQYF
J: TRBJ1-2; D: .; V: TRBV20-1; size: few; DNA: TGCAGTGCTAGAGTGGGCAGGGCGGACTATGGCTACACCTTC; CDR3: CSARVGRADYGYTF
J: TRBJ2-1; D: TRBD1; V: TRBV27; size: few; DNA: TGTGCCAGCAGCCACTCCGGGACAGGGTACAATGAGCAGTTCTTC; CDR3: CASSHSGTGYNEQFF
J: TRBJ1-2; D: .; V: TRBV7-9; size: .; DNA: TGTGCCAGCAGCTTTAAGACCTATGGCTACACCTTC; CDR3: CASSFKTYGYTF
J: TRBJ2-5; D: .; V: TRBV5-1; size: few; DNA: TGCGCCAGCAGCTTTTTACCATTGGGCTCCAAAGAGACCCAGTACTTC; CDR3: CASSFLPLGSKETQYF
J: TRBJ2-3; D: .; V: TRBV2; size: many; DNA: TGTGCCAGCAGTGTGGATACGCAGTATTTT; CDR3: CASSVDTQYF
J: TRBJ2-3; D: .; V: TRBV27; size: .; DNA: TGTGCCAGCAGTCGATTCCCTATGGGACGGAGCACAGATACGCAGTATTTT; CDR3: CASSRFPMGRSTDTQYF
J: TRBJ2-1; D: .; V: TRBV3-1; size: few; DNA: TGTGCCAGCAGCCAAGCCCGACGGGGTGAGCAGTTCTTC; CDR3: CASSQARRGEQFF
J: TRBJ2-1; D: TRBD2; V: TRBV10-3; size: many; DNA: TGTGCCATCAGTGGGAATAGCGGGAAAAGAGGGGAGGAGCAGTTCTTC; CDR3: CAISGNSGKRGEEQFF
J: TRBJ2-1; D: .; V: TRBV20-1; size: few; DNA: TGCAGTCAACGGACCGGGACAAGCCTCAATGAGCAGTTCTTC; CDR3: CSQRTGTSLNEQFF
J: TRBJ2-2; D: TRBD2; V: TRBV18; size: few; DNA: TGTGCCAGCTCACCAGGCGGGAGGTCCACCGGGGAGCTGTTTTTT; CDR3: CASSPGGRSTGELFF
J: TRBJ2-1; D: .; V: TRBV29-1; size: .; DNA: TGCAGCGTTGGTCGTCCTCCAGCGGGTGAGCAGTTCTTC; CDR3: CSVGRPPAGEQFF
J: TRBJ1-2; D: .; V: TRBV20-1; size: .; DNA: TGCAGTGCTACTGCTGGGAATGGCTACACCTTC; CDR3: CSATAGNGYTF
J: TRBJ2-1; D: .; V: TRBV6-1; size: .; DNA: TGTGCCAGCAGTGCCAACCACCCGGACTATGAGCAGTTCTTC; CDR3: CASSANHPDYEQFF
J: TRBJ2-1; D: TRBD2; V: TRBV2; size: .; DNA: TGTGCCAGCACCCCGGGACTAGCCTCCAATCAGCAGTTCTTC; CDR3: CASTPGLASNQQFF
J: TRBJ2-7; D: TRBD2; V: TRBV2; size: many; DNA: TGTGCCAGCAGGGCCCGGACTAGCGGGAGGCAAAACGAGCAGTACTTC; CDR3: CASRARTSGRQNEQYF
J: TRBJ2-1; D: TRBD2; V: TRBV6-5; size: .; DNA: TGTGCCAGCAGTTATCGGCTATTAGGAGCGGGAGGGCCCGCGACTTTTTACAATGAGCAGTTCTTC; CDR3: CASSYRLLGAGGPATFYNEQFF
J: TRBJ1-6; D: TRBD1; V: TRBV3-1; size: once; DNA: TGTGCCAGCAGCCCTCGGACAGGGGATTTTTCACCCCCCCACTTT; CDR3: CASSPRTGDFSPPHF
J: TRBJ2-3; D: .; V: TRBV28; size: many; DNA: TGTGCCAGCAGTACATCTCATACGCAGTATTTT; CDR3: CASSTSHTQYF
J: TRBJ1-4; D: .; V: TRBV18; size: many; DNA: TGTGCCAGCTCACCACCGGCCGGGGCAACTAATGAAAAACTGTTTTTT; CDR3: CASSPPAGATNEKLFF
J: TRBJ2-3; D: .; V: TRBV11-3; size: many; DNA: TGTGCCAGCAGCCCCGGGGAGCGGAGCACAGATACGCAGTATTTT; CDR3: CASSPGERSTDTQYF
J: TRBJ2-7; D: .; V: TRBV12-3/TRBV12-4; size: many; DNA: TGTGCCACCTCCCGCGAGGCTAGCTCCTACGAGCAGTACTTC; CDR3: CATSREASSYEQYF
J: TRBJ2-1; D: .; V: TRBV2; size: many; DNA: TGTGCCAGCAGGACCCTCAACAATGAGCAGTTCTTC; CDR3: CASRTLNNEQFF
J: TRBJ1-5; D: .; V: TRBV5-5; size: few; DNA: TGTGCCAGCAGCGATGGACAGTTAACTAGCAATCAGCCCCAGCATTTT; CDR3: CASSDGQLTSNQPQHF
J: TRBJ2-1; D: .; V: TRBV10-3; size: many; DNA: TGTGCCATCGATACGGGACCCTACAATGAGCAGTTCTTC; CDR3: CAIDTGPYNEQFF
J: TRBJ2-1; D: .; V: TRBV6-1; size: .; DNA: TGTGCCAGCCACCTCGGTGGTGTCTACAATGAGCAGTTCTTC; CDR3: CASHLGGVYNEQFF